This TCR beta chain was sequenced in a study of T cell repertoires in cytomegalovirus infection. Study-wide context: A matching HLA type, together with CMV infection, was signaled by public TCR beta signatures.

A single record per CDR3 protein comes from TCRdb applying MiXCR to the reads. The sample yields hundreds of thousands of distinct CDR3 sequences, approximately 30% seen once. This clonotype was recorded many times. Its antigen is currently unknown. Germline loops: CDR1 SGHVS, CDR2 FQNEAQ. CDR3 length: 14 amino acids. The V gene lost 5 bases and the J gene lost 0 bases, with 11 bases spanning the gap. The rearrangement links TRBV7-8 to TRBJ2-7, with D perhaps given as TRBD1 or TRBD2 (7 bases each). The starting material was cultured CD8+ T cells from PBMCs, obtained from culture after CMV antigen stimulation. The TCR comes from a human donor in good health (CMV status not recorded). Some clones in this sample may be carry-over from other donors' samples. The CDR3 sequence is CASSRRGGSYEQYF. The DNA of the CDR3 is TGTGCCAGCAGCCGCAGGGGGGGCTCCTACGAGCAGTACTTC.